Listed here are 21 T cell receptor beta chains from one sample, sequenced in a study of T cells in Graves' hyperthyroidism and ophthalmopathy. TCR beta CDR3 region amplification was performed from RNA transcripts. First-round RT-PCR with HTBI primers amplified the TCR CDR3 region. TCRdb passed the multiplex PCR reads through MiXCR, listing each CDR3 protein once. The sample holds around 600,000 distinct CDR3 sequences, 14% seen once. Source material: blood. The receptors here all came from a woman younger than 30 with Graves' ophthalmopathy.

This chain uses TRBV6-2 or TRBV6-3 with TRBJ2-3; D unclear. The V gene lost 3 bases and the J gene lost 2 bases, with 15 bases spanning the gap. CDR3 size: 16 residues. Germline V gene lookup returns CDR1 MNHEY and CDR2 SVGEGT. Written as DNA, the CDR3 is TGTGCCAGCAGTTATGGCGGCCTAGGGCCCACAGATACGCAGTATTTT. It yields the protein CASSYGGLGPTDTQYF.

The V and J genes are TRBV19 and TRBJ2-7; perhaps TRBD2 as D (5 bases). The germline V gene encodes CDR1 LNHDA and CDR2 SQIVND (reference sequence). Trimming left V 3 bases short and J 2 bases short, with 14 bases between. The CDR3 loop spans 15 amino acids. The CDR3 sequence: CASSIAGGPPYEQYF. Here the CDR3 DNA reads TGTGCCAGTAGTATTGCGGGCGGCCCACCCTACGAGCAGTACTTC.

J is TRBJ2-2 and V is TRBV12-3 or TRBV12-4, with 9 positions matching TRBD2. The CDR3 covers 14 residues. V dropped 5 bases and J dropped 6; count of bases not matched to a gene: 4. The CDR3 here is CASSRLAVAGELFF. CDR3 coding DNA: TGTGCCAGCAGTAGACTAGCGGTTGCCGGGGAGCTGTTTTTT.

The sample holds many counts of this clonotype. This chain links TRBV7-8 with TRBJ2-3; TRBD2 matches at 8 bases. V trimming: 0 bases; J trimming: 4 bases; junction bases outside the gene matches: 15. Germline CDR1 SGHVS, CDR2 FQNEAQ. The CDR3 spans 19 residues. CDR3 amino acids: CASSLAGSLGTSGSDTQYF. The CDR3 coding sequence is TGTGCCAGCAGCTTAGCGGGTTCCCTAGGGACTAGTGGTTCAGATACGCAGTATTTT.

Comment on this clonotype: A clone one base away is much larger, so this may be a read error. The genes are TRBV30 and TRBJ1-1; D unclear. The CDR3 totals 13 residues. Germline V CDR1 and CDR2: GTSNPN, SVGIG (reference sequence). The CDR3 loop is CAWSPGSGTGAFF. DNA for the CDR3: TGTGCCTGGAGCCCGGGGTCGGGTACTGGAGCTTTCTTT. The entire variable domain, with the rest obtained from reference TRBV30 and TRBJ1-1, is as follows: SQTIHQWPATLVQPVGSPLSLECTVEGTSNPNLYWYRQAAGRGLQLLFYSVGIGQISSEVPQNLSASRPQDRQFILSSKKLLLSDSGFYLCAWSPGSGTGAFFGQGTRLTVV.

With respect to this clonotype: At one of its ends the junction is not consistent with the germline gene, which may arise from a read error. The gene calls are TRBV9 and TRBJ2-3, with D unclear. Germline V CDR1 and CDR2: SGDLS, YYNGEE. The CDR3 spans 14 residues. The CDR3 nucleotides read TGTGCCGGCAGCGTGGCTCCCCAGACAGATACGCAGTATTTT. The encoded protein is CAGSVAPQTDTQYF.

The V and J genes are TRBV12-3 or TRBV12-4 and TRBJ2-7; 12 bases match TRBD1. The length of the CDR3 is 16 residues. V lost 4 bases, J lost 3 bases, and 7 bases stayed unmatched. CDR3: CASSSVGTGGFYEQYF. The CDR3 DNA sequence: TGTGCCAGCAGTTCCGTCGGGACAGGGGGCTTCTACGAGCAGTACTTC.

In its sample, this clonotype was seen many times. The chain employs TRBV11-3 and TRBJ2-3; 10 bases map to TRBD2. The germline CDR1 and CDR2 sequences are SGHNT and YENEEA. The CDR3 is 17 amino acids. After removal of 3 bases from V and 0 bases from J, the junction contained 6 bases not matched to a gene. The CDR3 reads CASSFGRAGGSTDTQYF. DNA for the CDR3: TGTGCCAGCAGCTTTGGAAGAGCGGGAGGGAGCACAGATACGCAGTATTTT.

The table lists this clonotype with many counts. This chain joins TRBV5-5 and TRBJ2-7, with D unclear. CDR1 is SGHKS and CDR2 is YYEKEE in the germline V gene (reference sequence). Trimming cost V 1 base and J 1 base, with 9 bases left between them. The CDR3 runs 14 residues. The CDR3 reads CASSLLRRSYEQYF. The CDR3 bases are TGTGCCAGCAGCTTGTTACGTAGGTCCTACGAGCAGTACTTC.

This clonotype was seen repeatedly, ten times or more. The chain is built from TRBV28 and TRBJ2-7, with D unclear. In germline, CDR1 is MDHEN, CDR2 SYDVKM. This CDR3 contains 14 residues. The germline V and J ends were trimmed by 6 bases and 3 bases, with 15 bases remaining between them. CDR3 sequence reads: CASSRRQELYEQYF. The CDR3 nucleotides read TGTGCCAGCAGCCGAAGACAAGAACTCTACGAGCAGTACTTC. The full variable domain, rest sourced from reference TRBV28 and TRBJ2-7, is DVKVTQSSRYLVKRTGEKVFLECVQDMDHENMFWYRQDPGLGLRLIYFSYDVKMKEKGDIPEGYSVSREKKERFSLILESASTNQTSMYLCASSRRQELYEQYFGPGTRLTVT.

This clonotype was counted ten times or more. This chain connects TRBV9 to TRBJ2-1, with D tentatively TRBD1 or TRBD2 (6 bases each). The CDR3 contains 15 residues. Germline V CDR1 and CDR2: SGDLS, YYNGEE. Trimming took off 4 bases at V and 7 bases at J, with 18 bases between the two ends. CDR3 sequence reads: CASSLRGVGVNEQFF. CDR3 DNA sequence: TGTGCCAGCAGCCTTAGGGGGGTGGGAGTGAATGAGCAGTTCTTC.

This clonotype was recorded at least ten times. The chain combines TRBV20-1 with TRBJ2-7; D gene ambiguous. The CDR3 is 13 amino acids. The V end lost 1 base, the J end lost 6 bases, and 13 bases lay between the germline ends. Per the germline V gene, CDR1 is DFQATT and CDR2 is SNEGSKA (reference sequence). Here the CDR3 reads CSARALGRSEQYF. Here the CDR3 DNA reads TGCAGTGCTAGAGCCCTAGGACGGAGCGAGCAGTACTTC.

The chain couples TRBV25-1 to TRBJ2-3, with D possibly called TRBD1 or TRBD2 (5 bases each). V shed 6 bases and J shed 6 bases, with 13 bases lying between them. The CDR3 is 13 amino acids. Looked up from germline, CDR1 is MGHDK and CDR2 is SYGVNS. CDR3 loop: CASSPTWDDTQYF. CDR3 nucleotide sequence: TGTGCCAGCAGCCCGACCTGGGACGATACGCAGTATTTT.

This clonotype was seen more than once but under ten times. This chain joins TRBV18 and TRBJ1-1, with D unclear. Germline CDR1 and CDR2: KGHSH and LQKENI. Trimming removed 3 bases at V and 7 bases at J, with 15 bases between. The length of the CDR3 is 14 residues. The CDR3 loop reads CASSPPSGSFEAFF. The CDR3 DNA sequence: TGTGCCAGCTCACCGCCTTCAGGATCTTTTGAAGCTTTCTTT. Complete variable domain (other parts from reference TRBV18 and TRBJ1-1): NAGVMQNPRHLVRRRGQEARLRCSPMKGHSHVYWYRQLPEEGLKFMVYLQKENIIDESGMPKERFSAEFPKEGPSILRIQQVVRGDSAAYFCASSPPSGSFEAFFGQGTRLTVV.

The chain employs TRBV20-1 and TRBJ1-2; 8 positions match TRBD1. The trim removed 0 bases at V and 1 base at J, leaving 1 base unmatched. The CDR3 consists of 14 residues. The germline V gene encodes CDR1 DFQATT and CDR2 SNEGSKA (reference sequence). CDR3: CSARETGVNYGYTF. Here the CDR3 DNA reads TGCAGTGCTAGAGAGACAGGGGTTAACTATGGCTACACCTTC.

Ten or more counts support this clonotype. The genes are TRBV6-1 and TRBJ1-1; D remains unclear. Germline lookup yields CDR1 MNHNS and CDR2 SASEGT. V lost 4 bases and J 2 bases, leaving 11 bases between the germline ends. The CDR3 totals 14 residues. This CDR3 reads CASSGRGANTEAFF. DNA for the CDR3: TGTGCCAGCAGTGGACGGGGTGCTAACACTGAAGCTTTCTTT.

This clonotype was recorded many times. This sequence joins TRBV7-9 and TRBJ2-7; 8 bases align to TRBD1. Germline assignment: CDR1 SEHNR and CDR2 FQNEAQ (reference sequence). The CDR3 is 16 residues long. V lost 5 bases to trimming and J lost 3 bases; unmatched junction nucleotides: 12. This chain's CDR3 is CASSTTGGEGDYEQYF. Here the CDR3 DNA reads TGTGCCAGCAGCACAACAGGGGGTGAGGGCGACTACGAGCAGTACTTC.

Only a few counts were recorded for this clonotype. The chain employs TRBV6-5 and TRBJ1-2; TRBD1 agrees at 8 bases. V shed 2 bases and J 7 bases; nucleotides not matched to a gene: 6. CDR3 length equals 14 residues. CDR1 is MNHEY and CDR2 is SVGAGI in the germline V gene. The CDR3 DNA sequence: TGTGCCAGCAGTTACACGGATACAGGGGGTGGCTACACCTTC. It yields the protein CASSYTDTGGGYTF.

The chain couples TRBV7-9 to TRBJ2-1, with 13 bases identical to TRBD2. This CDR3 is built from 15 residues. V lost 3 bases, J lost 7 bases, and 3 bases stayed unmatched. The germline V gene has CDR1 SEHNR and CDR2 FQNEAQ (reference sequence). Written as DNA, the CDR3 is TGTGCCAGCAGCTTTAAGGGACTAGCGGGAAATGAGCAGTTCTTC. Its protein is CASSFKGLAGNEQFF.

Ten or more counts support this clonotype. The chain has TRBV30 and TRBJ1-4; unclear D gene. The CDR3 contains 13 residues. Germline V CDR1 and CDR2: GTSNPN, SVGIG (reference sequence). Trimming pared 3 bases from V and 0 bases from J, leaving 5 bases between. CDR3 DNA sequence: TGTGCCTGGAGCTGGGCAACTAATGAAAAACTGTTTTTT. Its protein product is CAWSWATNEKLFF.

The sample holds many counts of this clonotype. V and J are TRBV27 and TRBJ2-6; D remains unclear. The CDR3 covers 15 residues. Germline V gene sequence: CDR1 MNHEY, CDR2 SMNVEV (reference sequence). V was trimmed by 4 bases and J by 3 bases, leaving 10 bases between them. CDR3 nucleotides: TGTGCCAGCAGTTCTCTGGGTGGTGGGGCCAACGTCCTGACTTTC. It specifies CASSSLGGGANVLTF.